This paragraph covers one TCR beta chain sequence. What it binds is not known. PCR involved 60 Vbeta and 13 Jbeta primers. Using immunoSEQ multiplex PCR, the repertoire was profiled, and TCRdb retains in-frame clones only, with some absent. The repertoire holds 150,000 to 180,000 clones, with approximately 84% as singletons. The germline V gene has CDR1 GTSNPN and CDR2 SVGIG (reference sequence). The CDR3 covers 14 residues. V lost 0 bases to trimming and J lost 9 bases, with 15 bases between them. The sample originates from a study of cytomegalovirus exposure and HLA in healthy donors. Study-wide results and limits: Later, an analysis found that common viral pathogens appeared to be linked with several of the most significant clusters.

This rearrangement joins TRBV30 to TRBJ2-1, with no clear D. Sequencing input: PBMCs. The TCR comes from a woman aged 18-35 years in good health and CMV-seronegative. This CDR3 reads CAWSVGQVIGEQFF. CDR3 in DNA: TGTGCCTGGAGTGTTGGCCAGGTGATTGGTGAGCAGTTCTTC.